This T cell receptor beta chain comes out of a study of T cells in Graves' hyperthyroidism and ophthalmopathy. Authors of the study amplified TCR beta CDR3 regions from RNA transcripts. The study used the HTBI primer set for a first-round RT-PCR of the TCR CDR3. MiXCR, applied by TCRdb to the multiplex PCR reads, yields one record per CDR3 protein. The repertoire has about 560,000 distinct CDR3 sequences, 16% of them found once; the top ten carry 18%. There are many counts of this clonotype. J was trimmed by 3 bases and V by 0 bases; bases with no gene match: 10. The CDR3 is 17 residues long. CDR1 MGHRA and CDR2 YSYEKL come from the germline V gene.

The TCR originated in a woman aged 18-30 years with Graves' hyperthyroidism. The V gene is TRBV4-1, the J gene TRBJ2-7; TRBD2 agrees at 8 bases. Sequenced input: blood. CDR3: CASSQDPVSGTFYEQYF. The CDR3 DNA follows: TGCGCCAGCAGCCAAGATCCAGTTAGCGGGACTTTCTACGAGCAGTACTTC.